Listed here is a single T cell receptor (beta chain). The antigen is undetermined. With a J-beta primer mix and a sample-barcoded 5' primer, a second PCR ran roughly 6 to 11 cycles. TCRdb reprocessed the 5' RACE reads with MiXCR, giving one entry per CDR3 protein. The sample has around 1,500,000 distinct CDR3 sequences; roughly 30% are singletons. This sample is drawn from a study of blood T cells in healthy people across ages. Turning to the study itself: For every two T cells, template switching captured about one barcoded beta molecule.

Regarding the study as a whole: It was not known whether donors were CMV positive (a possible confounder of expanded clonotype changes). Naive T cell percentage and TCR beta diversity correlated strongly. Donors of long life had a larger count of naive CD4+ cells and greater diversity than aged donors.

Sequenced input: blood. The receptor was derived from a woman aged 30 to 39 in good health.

CDR3 nucleotide sequence: TGTGCCACGGACGGCGGGGAGCTGTTTTTT. Its translation is CATDGGELFF. V gene TRBV24-1 combines with J gene TRBJ2-2; D call uncertain. This CDR3 has 10 residues. V was trimmed by 10 bases and J by 7 bases, leaving 6 bases between them. Germline V gene data show CDR1 as KGHDR and CDR2 as SFDVKD.